A few counts support the clone carrying this T cell receptor beta chain. It may be a read error: a sequence one base away is much more abundant. The data stem from a study of regulatory T cells in long-lasting Graves disease. The trim removed 0 bases at V and 13 bases at J, leaving 15 bases unmatched. Germline values: CDR1 DFQATT, CDR2 SNEGSKA (reference sequence). This CDR3 comprises 15 residues. Assembly of TCR beta libraries relied on iRepertoire HTBI primers together with Arm-PCR of CDR3 regions. Each CDR3 protein gets one entry after TCRdb re-called the multiplex PCR reads with MiXCR. The profile shows some 330,000 distinct CDR3 sequences, roughly 10% of them singletons. Described time point: newly diagnosed GD, antithyroid drugs for less than 3 months. PBMCs were the source of the RNA used for TCR sequencing. The same sample was also studied in work on T cells in Graves' hyperthyroidism and ophthalmopathy. That study reports: Clinical symptoms, serum thyroxine, TRAb, thyroid ultrasound and orbital computed tomography established diagnosis.

The chain carries TRBV20-1 and TRBJ2-1, with 7 bases aligning to TRBD2. This TCR came from a woman between 18 and 29 years old with Graves disease. The sequenced sample was peripheral blood mononuclear cells (PBMCs), obtained at new diagnosis, from a patient treated with antithyroid drugs. The CDR3 nucleotides read TGCAGTGCTAGAGATAGGCCCTGGGAGGGCGCGGGTCAGTTCTTC. This encodes CSARDRPWEGAGQFF.